This T cell receptor (beta chain) was captured by sequencing in a study of shared clonotypes between healthy human individuals. Study-wide results and caveats: The sharing of 4% to 5.5% of naive CD4 clonotypes was seen across a few donors. Compared with memory subsets, naive subsets generally had larger estimated richness.

As for this clone: Its specificity is not known.

CD45RO-negative cells were positively selected for CCR7, leaving out terminally differentiated effector memory CD45RA+ cells. Study processing details: There were no quality scores in the junction-only immunoSEQ sequences, so filtering differed. TCRdb keeps only in-frame clones here, not all; method: immunoSEQ multiplex PCR. V and J calls and clone size are given by that table; D and trimming were obtained from the DNA. The repertoire holds roughly 1,800,000 clones, with about 95% as singletons. Material: naive CD8+ T cells sorted from blood. This sequence originates from a man aged 18 to 30 in good health.

The CDR3 is CASSYLLATDTQYF. CDR3 coding DNA: TGTGCCAGCAGTTACTTGTTAGCCACAGATACGCAGTATTTT. The genes are TRBV6-6 and TRBJ2-3; D not resolved. V lost 1 base and J lost 2, with 7 bases in between. The CDR3 runs 14 residues. Germline CDR1 and CDR2: MNHNY and SVGAGI (reference sequence).